A selection of T cell receptor beta chains follows, all from one sample in a study of cytomegalovirus exposure and HLA in healthy donors. The data were produced by immunoSEQ multiplex PCR, yet TCRdb's version contains in-frame clones alone and is incomplete. The sample holds around 140,000 clones, over 70% seen once. The sample taken for sequencing was PBMCs. The receptors come from a woman aged 18-29 years in good health and CMV-seronegative. Both conserved end residues are part of each CDR3. Each record gives: D gene, V gene, clone size, J gene, CDR3 protein, CDR3 DNA. The D gene is left open where the match is weak. Clone sizes are given selectively: once, few, many, or a class where the clone is expanded.

NA	TRBV28	NA	TRBJ2-3	CASRQPGTDTQYF	TGTGCCAGCAGACAACCAGGGACAGATACGCAGTATTTT
NA	TRBV6-4	few	TRBJ2-3	CASSEGSGSTDTQYF	TGTGCCAGCAGTGAGGGGAGCGGGAGCACAGATACGCAGTATTTT
NA	TRBV6-6	NA	TRBJ2-7	CASSPDRINYEQYF	TGTGCCAGCAGCCCCGACAGGATCAACTACGAGCAGTACTTC
NA	TRBV30	NA	TRBJ2-5	CAWSNRETQYF	TGTGCCTGGAGTAATAGAGAGACCCAGTACTTC
NA	TRBV18	NA	TRBJ1-2	CASSPPPTGANYGYTF	TGTGCCAGCTCACCACCCCCTACAGGAGCTAACTATGGCTACACCTTC
TRBD1	TRBV6-5	NA	TRBJ2-7	CASSLGTGSYEQYF	TGTGCCAGCAGTTTAGGGACAGGGTCCTACGAGCAGTACTTC
TRBD1	TRBV5-1	NA	TRBJ1-4	CASSPGGRDGWNEKLFF	TGCGCCAGCAGCCCAGGGGGGCGAGACGGATGGAATGAAAAACTGTTTTTT
NA	TRBV9	NA	TRBJ1-2	CASSEQGAVYGYTF	TGTGCCAGCAGCGAACAGGGAGCCGTCTATGGCTACACCTTC
NA	TRBV6-5	NA	TRBJ1-3	CASGSDSSGNTIYF	TGTGCCAGCGGTTCCGACAGTTCTGGAAACACCATATATTTT
NA	TRBV5-1	NA	TRBJ2-3	CASSSRLNSKTTDTQYF	TGCGCCAGCAGCTCACGACTAAATTCGAAAACCACAGATACGCAGTATTTT
NA	TRBV2	NA	TRBJ1-3	CASSGSGNTIYF	TGTGCCAGCAGCGGCTCTGGAAACACCATATATTTT
NA	TRBV30	NA	TRBJ2-1	CAWASGGEQFF	TGTGCCTGGGCGAGCGGCGGTGAGCAGTTCTTC
NA	TRBV6-4	NA	TRBJ1-5	CASKHSNQPQHF	TGTGCCAGCAAGCATAGCAATCAGCCCCAGCATTTT
TRBD1	TRBV27	NA	TRBJ2-7	CASSPGTGEQYF	TGTGCCAGCAGTCCTGGGACAGGCGAGCAGTACTTC
NA	TRBV5-4	few	TRBJ1-5	CASSLGQGQPQHF	TGTGCCAGCAGCTTGGGCCAGGGACAGCCCCAGCATTTT
NA	TRBV2	NA	TRBJ2-7	CATKGVFYEQYF	TGTGCCACGAAGGGGGTTTTCTACGAGCAGTACTTC
TRBD1	TRBV5-1	NA	TRBJ2-7	CASSTQGAGGYEQYF	TGCGCCAGCAGCACGCAGGGGGCCGGAGGCTACGAGCAGTACTTC
NA	TRBV4-2	NA	TRBJ2-7	CASSQETDSYEQYF	TGTGCCAGCAGCCAAGAGACAGACTCCTACGAGCAGTACTTC
TRBD2	TRBV5-5	NA	TRBJ2-2	CASSTIRTSTGELFF	TGTGCCAGCAGTACGATCAGGACTAGCACCGGGGAGCTGTTTTTT
TRBD2	TRBV5-1	NA	TRBJ2-1	CASVGTSGRVEQFF	TGCGCCAGTGTGGGGACTAGCGGGAGAGTTGAGCAGTTCTTC
TRBD2	TRBV29-1	NA	TRBJ2-1	CSTTEGGSEYNEQFF	TGCAGCACCACTGAGGGCGGGAGTGAGTACAATGAGCAGTTCTTC
TRBD1	TRBV9	NA	TRBJ1-5	CASSAGTGGAQPQHF	TGTGCCAGCAGTGCCGGGACAGGGGGGGCTCAGCCCCAGCATTTT
NA	TRBV10-1	NA	TRBJ2-1	CASSESGGTGDEQFF	TGCGCCAGCAGTGAGTCGGGTGGGACTGGTGATGAGCAGTTCTTC
TRBD2	TRBV13	NA	TRBJ2-1	CASSQLAGGPNEQFF	TGTGCCAGCAGCCAACTAGCGGGAGGGCCTAATGAGCAGTTCTTC
TRBD1	TRBV5-1	NA	TRBJ2-1	CASSLGGQGVDEQFF	TGCGCCAGCAGCTTGGGGGGACAGGGAGTGGATGAGCAGTTCTTC
NA	TRBV13	NA	TRBJ2-5	CASSFQRQETQYF	TGTGCCAGCAGCTTCCAGCGGCAAGAGACCCAGTACTTC
TRBD1	TRBV28	NA	TRBJ1-1	CASTGTANTEAFF	TGTGCCAGCACTGGGACAGCGAACACTGAAGCTTTCTTT
NA	TRBV5-4	NA	TRBJ1-2	CASSPGGNYGYTF	TGTGCCAGCAGCCCTGGGGGGAACTATGGCTACACCTTC
TRBD1	TRBV5-4	NA	TRBJ1-2	CASSLAFRDRKLYGYTF	TGTGCCAGCAGCTTGGCTTTCCGGGACAGAAAATTGTATGGCTACACCTTC
TRBD1	TRBV13	NA	TRBJ2-2	CASSFAVGDRDTGELFF	TGTGCCAGCAGCTTCGCCGTAGGGGACAGGGACACCGGGGAGCTGTTTTTT
TRBD1	TRBV5-1	NA	TRBJ2-7	CASSLGGTAYEQYF	TGCGCCAGCAGCTTGGGTGGGACAGCGTACGAGCAGTACTTC
NA	TRBV4-1	NA	TRBJ1-1	CASSQSSGQPPEAFF	TGCGCCAGCAGCCAGTCGTCCGGACAGCCACCTGAAGCTTTCTTT
NA	TRBV29-1	NA	TRBJ1-2	CSVAGGLYGYTF	TGCAGCGTCGCGGGGGGCCTCTATGGCTACACCTTC
TRBD1	TRBV15	few	TRBJ1-5	CATSRGDRGAGQPQHF	TGTGCCACCAGCAGAGGGGACAGGGGAGCCGGTCAGCCCCAGCATTTT
NA	TRBV9	once	TRBJ2-2	CASSVGNFQNTGELFF	TGTGCCAGCAGCGTAGGCAACTTCCAGAACACCGGGGAGCTGTTTTTT
TRBD1	TRBV6-5	NA	TRBJ1-1	CASSYGTGGGTEAFF	TGTGCCAGCAGTTACGGGACAGGGGGTGGCACTGAAGCTTTCTTT
TRBD1	TRBV12-5	NA	TRBJ2-7	CASGGTGGFYEQYF	TGTGCTAGTGGTGGGACAGGGGGTTTCTACGAGCAGTACTTC
TRBD1	TRBV6-5	NA	TRBJ1-2	CASSYSGRQGDYTF	TGTGCCAGCAGTTACTCGGGGCGACAGGGTGACTACACCTTC
TRBD2	TRBV29-1	NA	TRBJ2-3	CSVASSGSKDTQYF	TGCAGCGTTGCATCTAGCGGGAGTAAAGATACGCAGTATTTT
NA	TRBV5-1	NA	TRBJ1-2	CASSLESGSGYTF	TGCGCCAGCAGCTTGGAGTCAGGGTCTGGCTACACCTTC
TRBD2	TRBV19	NA	TRBJ2-7	CASSPGTSGRTSYEQYF	TGTGCCAGTAGTCCCGGGACTAGCGGACGGACTTCCTACGAGCAGTACTTC